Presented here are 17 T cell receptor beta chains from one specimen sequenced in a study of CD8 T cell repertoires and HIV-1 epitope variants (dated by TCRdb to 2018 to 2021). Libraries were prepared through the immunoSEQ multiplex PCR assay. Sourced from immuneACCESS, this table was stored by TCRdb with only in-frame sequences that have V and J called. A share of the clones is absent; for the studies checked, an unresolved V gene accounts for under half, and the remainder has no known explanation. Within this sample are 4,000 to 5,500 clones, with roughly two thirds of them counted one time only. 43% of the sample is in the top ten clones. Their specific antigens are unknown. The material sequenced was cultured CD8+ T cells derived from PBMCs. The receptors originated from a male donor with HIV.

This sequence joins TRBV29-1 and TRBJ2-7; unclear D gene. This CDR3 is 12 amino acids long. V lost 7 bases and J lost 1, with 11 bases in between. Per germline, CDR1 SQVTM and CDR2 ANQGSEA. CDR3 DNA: TGCAGCGCCCCCGGACCTTCCTACGAGCAGTACTTC. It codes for CSAPGPSYEQYF.

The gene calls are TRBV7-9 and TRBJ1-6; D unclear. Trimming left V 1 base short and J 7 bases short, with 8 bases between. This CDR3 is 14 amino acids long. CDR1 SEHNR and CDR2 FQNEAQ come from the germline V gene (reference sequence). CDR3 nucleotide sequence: TGTGCCAGCAGCTTAGTAGGCAAGAATTCACCCCTCCACTTT. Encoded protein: CASSLVGKNSPLHF.

The CDR3: CASKEQGNTEAFF. The CDR3 DNA follows: TGCGCCAGCAAGGAGCAGGGGAACACTGAAGCTTTCTTT. The chain couples TRBV10-1 to TRBJ1-1; D is perhaps TRBD1 (5 bases). This CDR3 contains 13 residues. V shed 7 bases and J shed 1 base, with 10 bases lying between them. In germline, CDR1 is WNHNN, CDR2 SYGVQD (reference sequence).

CDR3 bases: TGTGCCAGTAGTACCCAAAGGCAGGGCACCCACGAGCAGTACTTC. Its translation is CASSTQRQGTHEQYF. This sequence joins TRBV19 and TRBJ2-7, with D possibly being TRBD1 (5 bases). The V gene lost 4 bases and the J gene lost 5 bases, with 18 bases spanning the gap. The germline V gene has CDR1 LNHDA and CDR2 SQIVND (reference sequence). There are 15 residues in the CDR3.

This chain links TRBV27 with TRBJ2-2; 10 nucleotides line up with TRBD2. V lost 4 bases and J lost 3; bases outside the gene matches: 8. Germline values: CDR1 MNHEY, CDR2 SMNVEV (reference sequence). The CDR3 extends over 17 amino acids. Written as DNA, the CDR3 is TGTGCCAGCAGTTCATCCCGGACTAGCGGTCACACCGGGGAGCTGTTTTTT. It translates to CASSSSRTSGHTGELFF.

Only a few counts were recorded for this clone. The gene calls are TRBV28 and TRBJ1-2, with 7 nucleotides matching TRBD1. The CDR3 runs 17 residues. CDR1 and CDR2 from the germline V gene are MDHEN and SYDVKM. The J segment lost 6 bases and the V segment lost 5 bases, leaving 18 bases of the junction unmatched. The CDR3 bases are TGTGCCAGCAGTCCCCGACAGGGAGGGCGTAGGGTGCATGGCTACACCTTC. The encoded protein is CASSPRQGGRRVHGYTF.

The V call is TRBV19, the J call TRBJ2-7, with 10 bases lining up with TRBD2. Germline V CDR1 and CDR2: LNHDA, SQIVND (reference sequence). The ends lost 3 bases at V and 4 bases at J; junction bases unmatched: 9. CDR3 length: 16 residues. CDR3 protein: CASSIDLTSGVYEQYF. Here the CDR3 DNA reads TGTGCCAGTAGTATCGACTTAACTAGCGGGGTATACGAGCAGTACTTC.

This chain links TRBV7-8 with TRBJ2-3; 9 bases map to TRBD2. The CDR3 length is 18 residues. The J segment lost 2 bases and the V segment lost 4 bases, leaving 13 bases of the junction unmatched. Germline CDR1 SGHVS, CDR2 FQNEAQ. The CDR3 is CASSSRILRGGITDTQYF. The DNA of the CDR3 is TGTGCCAGCAGCTCTAGAATACTGCGGGGGGGTATCACAGATACGCAGTATTTT.

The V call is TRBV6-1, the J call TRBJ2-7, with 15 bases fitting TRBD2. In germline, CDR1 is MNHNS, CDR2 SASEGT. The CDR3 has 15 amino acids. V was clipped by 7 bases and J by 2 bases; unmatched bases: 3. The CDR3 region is CASNGLAGGPYEQYF. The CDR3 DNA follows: TGTGCCAGCAACGGACTAGCGGGAGGGCCCTACGAGCAGTACTTC.

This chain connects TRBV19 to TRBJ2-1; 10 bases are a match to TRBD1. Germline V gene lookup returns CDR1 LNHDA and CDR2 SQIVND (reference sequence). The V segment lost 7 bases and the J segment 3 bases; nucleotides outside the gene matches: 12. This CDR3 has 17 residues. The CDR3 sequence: CASTTGTGAVGYNEQFF. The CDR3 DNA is TGTGCCAGTACGACCGGGACAGGGGCGGTTGGCTACAATGAGCAGTTCTTC. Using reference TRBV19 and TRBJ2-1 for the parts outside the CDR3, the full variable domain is DGGITQSPKYLFRKEGQNVTLSCEQNLNHDAMYWYRQDPGQGLRLIYYSQIVNDFQKGDIAEGYSVSREKKESFPLTVTSAQKNPTAFYLCASTTGTGAVGYNEQFFGPGTRLTVL.

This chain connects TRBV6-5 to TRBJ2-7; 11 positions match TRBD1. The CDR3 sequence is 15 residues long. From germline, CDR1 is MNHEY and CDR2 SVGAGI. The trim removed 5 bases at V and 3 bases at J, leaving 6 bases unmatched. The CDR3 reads CASSGTGTGGYEQYF. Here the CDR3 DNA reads TGTGCCAGCAGTGGGACCGGGACAGGGGGCTACGAGCAGTACTTC.

CDR3 in amino acids: CASSLGPNTGELFF. The CDR3 coding sequence is TGTGCCAGCAGCTTGGGGCCGAACACCGGGGAGCTGTTTTTT. The chain recombines TRBV5-6 with TRBJ2-2; D is uncertain. V was pared by 0 bases and J by 0 bases, with 3 bases between. Germline V gene lookup returns CDR1 SGHDT and CDR2 YYEEEE. The CDR3 length is 14 residues. Using reference TRBV5-6 and TRBJ2-2 for the parts outside the CDR3, the full variable domain is DAGVTQSPTHLIKTRGQQVTLRCSPKSGHDTVSWYQQALGQGPQFIFQYYEEEERQRGNFPDRFSGHQFPNYSSELNVNALLLGDSALYLCASSLGPNTGELFFGEGSRLTVL.

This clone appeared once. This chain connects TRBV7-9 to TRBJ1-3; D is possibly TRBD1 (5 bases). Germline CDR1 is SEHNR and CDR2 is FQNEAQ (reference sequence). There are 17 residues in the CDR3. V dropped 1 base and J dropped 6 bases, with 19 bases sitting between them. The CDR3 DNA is TGTGCCAGCAGCTTAGTCGGAACAGGAGTGAAAGAAAACACCATATATTTT. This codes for CASSLVGTGVKENTIYF. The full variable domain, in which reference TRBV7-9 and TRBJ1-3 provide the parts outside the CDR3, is DTGVSQNPRHKITKRGQNVTFRCDPISEHNRLYWYRQTLGQGPEFLTYFQNEAQLEKSRLLSDRFSAERPKGSFSTLEIQRTEQGDSAMYLCASSLVGTGVKENTIYFGEGSWLTVV.

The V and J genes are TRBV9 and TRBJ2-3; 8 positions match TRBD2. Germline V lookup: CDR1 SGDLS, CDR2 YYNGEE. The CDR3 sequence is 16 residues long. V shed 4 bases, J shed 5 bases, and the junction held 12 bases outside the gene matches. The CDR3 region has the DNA TGTGCCAGCAGCCCTTTAGCGGGGCCTGTCGGAGATACGCAGTATTTT. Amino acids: CASSPLAGPVGDTQYF.

The CDR3 sequence is CASSVEGDRADTQYF. CDR3 DNA sequence: TGTGCCAGCAGCGTGGAAGGTGATCGGGCAGATACGCAGTATTTT. The gene calls are TRBV9 and TRBJ2-3; D is undetermined. Trimming stripped 2 bases from V and 4 bases from J, with 14 bases between. CDR1 and CDR2 from the germline V gene are SGDLS and YYNGEE. CDR3 length: 15 amino acids.

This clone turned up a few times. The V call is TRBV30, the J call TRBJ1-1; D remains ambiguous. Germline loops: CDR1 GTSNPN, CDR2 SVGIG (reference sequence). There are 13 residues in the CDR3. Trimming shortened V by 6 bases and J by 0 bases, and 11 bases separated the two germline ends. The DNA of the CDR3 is TGTGCCTGCTACCCGGGTTTGAACACTGAAGCTTTCTTT. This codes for CACYPGLNTEAFF.

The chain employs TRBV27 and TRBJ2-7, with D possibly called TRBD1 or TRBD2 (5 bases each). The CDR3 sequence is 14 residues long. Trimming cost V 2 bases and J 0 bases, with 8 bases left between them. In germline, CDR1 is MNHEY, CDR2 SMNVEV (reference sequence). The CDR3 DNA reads TGTGCCAGCAGTTTAAGGGGAGCCTCCTACGAGCAGTACTTC. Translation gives CASSLRGASYEQYF.